A selection of T cell receptor beta chains follows, all from one sample in a study of cytomegalovirus exposure and HLA in healthy donors. The data were produced by immunoSEQ multiplex PCR, yet TCRdb's version contains in-frame clones alone and is incomplete. The sample has 150,000 to 190,000 clones, 70% to 90% seen once. The sequenced sample was PBMCs. All receptors derive from a young woman in good health and CMV-seronegative. Each CDR3 is given with its conserved first and last residue. D genes are given only for firm matches. For some rows the clone size is stated as once, few or many, or as a class when expanded; others skip it.

V gene	D gene	J gene	clone size	CDR3 DNA	CDR3 protein
TRBV15	TRBD1	TRBJ2-7	.	TGTGCCACCAGCCAGGACAGGGCCTACTCCTACGAGCAGTACTTC	CATSQDRAYSYEQYF
TRBV19	TRBD1	TRBJ2-7	.	TGTGCCAGTACCGGGACAGGGAGGGGCAACGAGCAGTACTTC	CASTGTGRGNEQYF
TRBV5-4	.	TRBJ1-5	.	TGTGCCAGCAGCTTGGACGGGGGTAATCAGCCCCAGCATTTT	CASSLDGGNQPQHF
TRBV5-4	TRBD2	TRBJ2-1	.	TGTGCCAGCAGCTTGCCCTCGGGACTAGCGGGAATAGGTTACAATGAGCAGTTCTTC	CASSLPSGLAGIGYNEQFF
TRBV28	TRBD1	TRBJ2-1	.	TGTGCCAGCGAGAAGTTTAGGTTATTGGGGACAGGGAATGAGCAGTTCTTC	CASEKFRLLGTGNEQFF
TRBV7-2	.	TRBJ2-1	.	TGTGCCAGCAGCTCCGGGAGTTGGAATGAGCAGTTCTTC	CASSSGSWNEQFF
TRBV2	TRBD2	TRBJ2-3	.	TGTGCCAGCAGGGGAGCGGGAGGGAGGTCAGATACGCAGTATTTT	CASRGAGGRSDTQYF
TRBV7-2	.	TRBJ2-1	.	TGTGCCAGCAGCCCACTGAGCTCCTACAATGAGCAGTTCTTC	CASSPLSSYNEQFF
TRBV6-7	.	TRBJ1-5	.	TGTGCCAGCAGCCCCCGGGGGGCCGGAACCTATAGCAATCAGCCCCAGCATTTT	CASSPRGAGTYSNQPQHF
TRBV7-9	TRBD2	TRBJ2-5	.	TGTGCCAGCAGCGTCCATCGGACTAGCGGGAGGGTGTCAGAGACCCAGTACTTC	CASSVHRTSGRVSETQYF
TRBV7-2	TRBD2	TRBJ2-3	.	TGTGCCAGCAGCCTTAGCGGGGGGAGGGATACGCAGTATTTT	CASSLSGGRDTQYF
TRBV28	.	TRBJ1-5	.	TGTGCCAGCAGTTTCCGGGATCAGCCCCAGCATTTT	CASSFRDQPQHF
TRBV30	TRBD2	TRBJ2-1	.	TGTGCCTGGAATTCGGGGGGTAATGAGCAGTTCTTC	CAWNSGGNEQFF
TRBV6-5	.	TRBJ2-3	.	TGTGCCAGCAGTTACTCGGGGCATTCTCCAGATACGCAGTATTTT	CASSYSGHSPDTQYF
TRBV19	.	TRBJ1-5	.	TGTGCCAGTAGTCCTTCCGGAGGGTCGGTTCAGCCCCAGCATTTT	CASSPSGGSVQPQHF
TRBV6-1	.	TRBJ2-5	.	TGTGCCAGCAGTGCCCGTCGGGGAGGTGTTGAGACCCAGTACTTC	CASSARRGGVETQYF
TRBV18	.	TRBJ2-1	.	TGTGCCAGCTTCACCGATCGGACAGACAATGAGCAGTTCTTC	CASFTDRTDNEQFF
TRBV9	TRBD2	TRBJ2-7	once	TGTGCCAGCAGCCCAAGCGGGAACTCCTACGAGCAGTACTTC	CASSPSGNSYEQYF
TRBV27	.	TRBJ2-7	.	TGTGCCAGCAGTTTAGGGGCGCCTCTGGAGCAGTACTTC	CASSLGAPLEQYF
TRBV27	TRBD1	TRBJ1-1	.	TGTGCCAGCAGTTTATACGGACAGGGTAACGTAGCTTTCTTT	CASSLYGQGNVAFF
TRBV6-5	.	TRBJ2-5	once	TGTGCCAGCAGTTACTCGGTAGTGGCGGGTGAGACCCAGTACTTC	CASSYSVVAGETQYF
TRBV28	TRBD2	TRBJ2-1	once	TGTGCCAGCTACCGAAGGGCTAGCGGGAGGAATTACAATGAGCAGTTCTTC	CASYRRASGRNYNEQFF
TRBV5-1	.	TRBJ1-3	.	TGCGCCAGCAGCCCAGAAGACTCTGGAAACACCATATATTTT	CASSPEDSGNTIYF
TRBV5-4	TRBD2	TRBJ2-1	.	TGTGCCAGCAGCTCCTTCGCGGGAGCAAACTACAATGAGCAGTTCTTC	CASSSFAGANYNEQFF
TRBV19	.	TRBJ2-1	once	TGTGCCAGTTACCCTTCGGGCTCCTACAATGAGCAGTTCTTC	CASYPSGSYNEQFF
TRBV30	.	TRBJ1-5	few	TGTGCCTGGGGAGCAGGGGCCGGCCAGCCCCAGCATTTT	CAWGAGAGQPQHF
TRBV19	TRBD1	TRBJ1-2	.	TGTGCCAGTAGTCTCCGGACAGGGGAGGGGAACTATGGCTACACCTTC	CASSLRTGEGNYGYTF
TRBV6-6	.	TRBJ1-3	.	TGTGCCAGCAGTCTCGGACAAGCTGGAAACACCATATATTTT	CASSLGQAGNTIYF
TRBV18	TRBD1	TRBJ1-5	.	TGTGCCAGCTCACCACCGATGGGACAGGGAACTAATCAGCCCCAGCATTTT	CASSPPMGQGTNQPQHF
TRBV2	TRBD1	TRBJ2-7	few	TGTGCCAGCCCCGGACAGGGACGCGACGAGCAGTACTTC	CASPGQGRDEQYF
TRBV11-2	TRBD2	TRBJ2-1	.	TGTGCCAGCAGCTCGAGGGCACTAGCGGGAGCGAAAACCTACAATGAGCAGTTCTTC	CASSSRALAGAKTYNEQFF
TRBV9	TRBD1	TRBJ2-5	.	TGTGCCAGCAGCGCCCGGACAGGCCAAGAGACCCAGTACTTC	CASSARTGQETQYF
TRBV9	TRBD2	TRBJ2-2	.	TGTGCCAGCAGCGGGACTAGCGGGGCCGGGGAGCTGTTTTTT	CASSGTSGAGELFF
TRBV7-2	TRBD1	TRBJ2-7	.	TGTGCCAGCAGCCGGGACAGATACGAGCAGTACTTC	CASSRDRYEQYF
TRBV18	.	TRBJ2-5	.	TGTGCCAGCTCACCACTGGTATCTAGCATCGTGGAGACCCAGTACTTC	CASSPLVSSIVETQYF
TRBV11-2	TRBD2	TRBJ2-1	.	TGTGCCAGCAGCTCACGACTAGCGGGAGGCTATGAGCAGTTCTTC	CASSSRLAGGYEQFF
TRBV9	.	TRBJ1-2	.	TGTGCCAGCAGCCCGACCCTAGGCGACGGGGGCTATGGCTACACCTTC	CASSPTLGDGGYGYTF
TRBV14	.	TRBJ2-5	.	TGTGCCAGCAGCCAAGCAGTCCGGGGCCAAGAGACCCAGTACTTC	CASSQAVRGQETQYF
TRBV15	.	TRBJ1-4	once	TGTGCCACCAGCAGGGACTCCCCAACTAATGAAAAACTGTTTTTT	CATSRDSPTNEKLFF
TRBV7-9	TRBD2	TRBJ2-7	once	TGTGCCAGCAGCACCCCGGGGAGGGGCCACTACGAGCAGTACTTC	CASSTPGRGHYEQYF
TRBV4-2	TRBD2	TRBJ2-5	.	TGTGCCAGCAGCCCGACTCAGCGGGGGGCCTCCAGGGAGACCCAGTACTTC	CASSPTQRGASRETQYF
TRBV6-6	.	TRBJ2-2	few	TGTGCCAGCAGTTACGACAGTGGCACCGGGGAGCTGTTTTTT	CASSYDSGTGELFF
TRBV10-1	.	TRBJ2-7	once	TGCGCCAGCAGTGGGTCCGAGGGGGAAGAGAAGCAGTACTTC	CASSGSEGEEKQYF
TRBV15	TRBD1	TRBJ2-2	.	TGTGCCACCAGCAGACGTGGGACAGAGAACACCGGGGAGCTGTTTTTT	CATSRRGTENTGELFF
TRBV27	.	TRBJ2-3	.	TGTGCCAGCAGTTTCAGGGGCACAGATACGCAGTATTTT	CASSFRGTDTQYF
TRBV5-4	.	TRBJ2-1	.	TGTGCCAGCAGCTTGGAGGCGCGGGGGCATTTTTACAATGAGCAGTTCTTC	CASSLEARGHFYNEQFF
TRBV2	.	TRBJ1-1	.	TGTGCCAGCAGTGCGGGGTTGAACACTGAAGCTTTCTTT	CASSAGLNTEAFF
TRBV27	.	TRBJ1-2	few	TGTGCCAGCAGTTTGCAGTGGGGCCCTTATAGCTACACCTTC	CASSLQWGPYSYTF
TRBV7-2	TRBD2	TRBJ2-3	.	TGTGCCAGCAGCTTCGTCCAGTCGCCAGCGGGGGGAACAGATACGCAGTATTTT	CASSFVQSPAGGTDTQYF
TRBV9	TRBD1	TRBJ2-7	.	TGTGCCAGCAGCGGGACAGGGATCTACGAGCAGTACTTC	CASSGTGIYEQYF
TRBV14	.	TRBJ2-7	once	TGTGCCAGCAGCTTTAACGGGACACGGATCCGGGAGCAGTACTTC	CASSFNGTRIREQYF
TRBV6-5	TRBD1	TRBJ1-2	once	TGTGCCAGCAACTGGACAGGGGGAATCTATGGCTACACCTTC	CASNWTGGIYGYTF
TRBV5-1	TRBD2	TRBJ2-7	.	TGCGCCAGCAGCTTGGGACTAGCGAGCAACGAGCAGTACTTC	CASSLGLASNEQYF